What follows are 14 T cell receptor beta chains derived from one specimen sequenced in a study of Ad26.COV2.S vaccination and SARS-CoV-2 variants. This table comes from immunoSEQ multiplex PCR, and its TCRdb copy is limited to in-frame clones, with some not included. The sample has approximately 97,000 clones; over 70% are singletons. The sample was peripheral blood, taken after recovery from COVID-19. All receptors derive from a human donor who had recovered from COVID-19.

This chain connects TRBV5-1 to TRBJ1-5; D unclear. This CDR3 has 14 amino acids. Deletions cut 4 bases from V and 0 bases from J, with 8 bases between. Germline CDR1 is SGHRS and CDR2 is YFSETQ. CDR3 DNA sequence: TGCGCCAGCAGCCCCAGTGATAGCAATCAGCCCCAGCATTTT. This codes for CASSPSDSNQPQHF.

This sequence joins TRBV5-4 and TRBJ2-3; 11 bases agree with TRBD2. After removal of 5 bases from V and 0 bases from J, the junction contained 8 bases not matched to a gene. CDR1 SGHNT and CDR2 YYREEE come from the germline V gene (reference sequence). The CDR3 consists of 17 residues. CDR3 residues: CASSRGTSGSSTDTQYF. For the CDR3, the DNA is TGTGCCAGCAGTCGCGGGACTAGCGGATCTAGCACAGATACGCAGTATTTT.

The J gene is TRBJ2-1, the V gene TRBV5-1; 9 bases map to TRBD1. The CDR3 runs to 14 residues. Germline CDR1 is SGHRS and CDR2 is YFSETQ. The J segment lost 7 bases and the V segment lost 0 bases, leaving 2 bases of the junction unmatched. CDR3 residues: CASSLGTGVNEQFF. The CDR3 coding sequence is TGCGCCAGCAGCTTGGGGACAGGGGTTAATGAGCAGTTCTTC. Full variable domain (rest looked up from reference TRBV5-1 and TRBJ2-1): KAGVTQTPRYLIKTRGQQVTLSCSPISGHRSVSWYQQTPGQGLQFLFEYFSETQRNKGNFPGRFSGRQFSNSRSEMNVSTLELGDSALYLCASSLGTGVNEQFFGPGTRLTVL.

The J gene is TRBJ2-7, the V gene TRBV7-9; D remains ambiguous. The V and J ends lost 0 bases and 0 bases respectively, with 6 bases between them. This CDR3 region has 14 residues. Per the germline V gene, CDR1 is SEHNR and CDR2 is FQNEAQ (reference sequence). The CDR3, as DNA: TGTGCCAGCAGCTTAGCGGCCAGCTCCTACGAGCAGTACTTC. This gives the protein CASSLAASSYEQYF.

The chain carries TRBV5-1 and TRBJ2-1; possible D gene TRBD2, 7 bases. V was trimmed by 0 bases and J by 5 bases, leaving 12 bases between them. The CDR3 is made up of 15 amino acids. Germline-derived CDR1 and CDR2 are SGHRS and YFSETQ. CDR3 loop: CASSLVPGGHNEQFF. The DNA for the CDR3 is TGCGCCAGCAGCTTGGTTCCCGGGGGGCACAATGAGCAGTTCTTC.

J is TRBJ2-7 and V is TRBV12-3 or TRBV12-4; the D gene is possibly TRBD2 (6 bases). The V gene lost 3 bases and the J gene lost 7 bases, with 13 bases spanning the gap. CDR3 size: 13 residues. The chain's CDR3 is CASSFHPRGEQYF. The CDR3 region has the DNA TGTGCCAGCAGTTTCCATCCCCGGGGGGAGCAGTACTTC.

The rearrangement uses TRBV28 and TRBJ1-5, with 9 positions matching TRBD1. From germline, CDR1 is MDHEN and CDR2 SYDVKM. J was trimmed by 1 base and V by 2 bases; bases with no gene match: 0. The CDR3 loop spans 15 amino acids. For the CDR3, the DNA is TGTGCCAGCAGTTTAGGGACAGGGAGCAATCAGCCCCAGCATTTT. Amino acid sequence: CASSLGTGSNQPQHF.

This rearrangement joins TRBV2 to TRBJ1-4; D gene ambiguous. Germline assignment: CDR1 SNHLY and CDR2 FYNNEI. The CDR3 is made up of 14 amino acids. The V end lost 5 bases, the J end lost 3 bases, and 10 bases lay between the germline ends. The DNA of the CDR3 is TGTGCCAGCAGTTTGAAGTATTCTAATGAAAAACTGTTTTTT. Protein sequence: CASSLKYSNEKLFF.

The V gene is TRBV30, the J gene TRBJ2-5, with D possibly TRBD2 on 6 matching bases. Germline-derived CDR1 and CDR2 are GTSNPN and SVGIG (reference sequence). Trimming removed 1 base at V and 4 bases at J, with 13 bases between. This CDR3 has 14 residues. The CDR3 sequence is CAWSANRRGETQYF. CDR3 bases: TGTGCCTGGAGTGCTAATAGGAGGGGAGAGACCCAGTACTTC.

V usage is TRBV7-3 and J usage is TRBJ1-1; D call uncertain. V lost 5 bases and J 3 bases, leaving 10 bases between the germline ends. Germline V gives CDR1 SGHTA, CDR2 FQGTGA. There are 13 residues in the CDR3. The CDR3 region has the DNA TGTGCCAGCAGCCCCTTCCCGGACACTGAAGCTTTCTTT. Its translation: CASSPFPDTEAFF.

The V and J genes are TRBV29-1 and TRBJ2-3, with a tentative D call TRBD1 (6 bases). This CDR3 has 14 amino acids. Germline V gene data show CDR1 as SQVTM and CDR2 as ANQGSEA. Trimming left V 4 bases short and J 0 bases short, with 11 bases between. The CDR3 here is CSVGRTASTDTQYF. DNA for the CDR3: TGCAGCGTTGGTAGGACAGCTAGCACAGATACGCAGTATTTT.

CDR3 residues: CAWSSGATNEKLFF. The CDR3 region has the DNA TGTGCCTGGAGTTCGGGGGCAACTAATGAAAAACTGTTTTTT. V and J are TRBV30 and TRBJ1-4, with D tentatively TRBD1 (5 bases). V gave up 2 bases and J gave up 0 bases, with 7 bases separating them. The germline V gene has CDR1 GTSNPN and CDR2 SVGIG (reference sequence). The CDR3 length is 14 residues.

Here the CDR3 DNA reads TGCGCCAGCAGTCTGAGCGGGGGGGCTGATACGCAGTATTTT. It codes for CASSLSGGADTQYF. V is TRBV5-1 and J is TRBJ2-3; 10 bases fit TRBD2. The V and J ends lost 5 bases and 6 bases, in that order; junction bases with no gene match: 6. CDR3 length: 14 residues. The germline CDR1 and CDR2 sequences are SGHRS and YFSETQ.

This clone was seen a few times. V is TRBV15 and J is TRBJ1-5; D remains unclear. Trimming shortened V by 0 bases and J by 3 bases, and 9 bases separated the two germline ends. The CDR3 loop spans 15 amino acids. From germline, CDR1 is LNHNV and CDR2 YYDKDF (reference sequence). The CDR3 DNA follows: TGTGCCACCAGCAGAGATGGACGGAACAATCAGCCCCAGCATTTT. Translating gives CATSRDGRNNQPQHF.